A single sample is the source of the 29 T cell receptor beta chains below, sequenced in a study of blood T cell repertoires in COVID-19. TCRdb's table, derived via immunoSEQ multiplex PCR, lists solely in-frame clones and lacks some. In the table there are about 70,000 clones, around 76% of which are singletons. The sequenced material came from peripheral blood. Every receptor here comes from a woman of 80 years or more with active or convalescent COVID-19.

The rearrangement joins TRBV19 to TRBJ1-1, with 9 bases identical to TRBD1. With V trimmed by 8 bases and J by 5 bases, 12 bases remained unmatched. Germline V gene sequence: CDR1 LNHDA, CDR2 SQIVND (reference sequence). The CDR3 consists of 15 residues. The CDR3 nucleotides are TGTGCCAGTCGGACAGGGGTCGCTGAAGGTACTGAAGCTTTCTTT. It specifies CASRTGVAEGTEAFF.

CDR3 residues: CASSLVRWGQGANTEAFF. Here the CDR3 DNA reads TGTGCCAGCAGCTTAGTCCGTTGGGGACAGGGGGCGAACACTGAAGCTTTCTTT. The rearrangement uses TRBV7-2 and TRBJ1-1; 12 bases agree with TRBD1. Losses at the gene ends were 1 base for V and 1 base for J; bases not matched to a gene: 7. CDR1 is SGHTA and CDR2 is FQGNSA in the germline V gene. CDR3 length equals 18 residues.

CDR3 loop: CASSSKDREIETQYF. In nucleotides, the CDR3 is TGTGCCAGCAGCTCAAAGGATCGGGAGATAGAGACCCAGTACTTC. This sequence joins TRBV5-4 and TRBJ2-5; D might be TRBD2 (6 bases). Trimming cost V 3 bases and J 4 bases, with 16 bases left between them. Germline loops: CDR1 SGHNT, CDR2 YYREEE (reference sequence). The CDR3 runs to 15 residues.

J is TRBJ1-2 and V is TRBV12-3 or TRBV12-4, with unresolved D. The CDR3 spans 13 residues. The V and J ends lost 7 bases and 5 bases respectively, with 14 bases between them. The chain's CDR3 is CASISWTGYGYTF. The CDR3 DNA follows: TGTGCCAGCATAAGCTGGACGGGGTATGGCTACACCTTC.

This chain links TRBV18 with TRBJ1-1, with 9 bases lining up with TRBD1. CDR3 length: 17 amino acids. J gave up 1 base and V 4 bases, and 10 bases lay outside the gene matches. CDR1 and CDR2 from the germline V gene are KGHSH and LQKENI. The CDR3: CASSRSRTGVPNTEAFF. As DNA, the CDR3 is TGTGCCAGCTCACGCAGTAGGACAGGGGTCCCGAACACTGAAGCTTTCTTT.

This rearrangement joins TRBV7-3 to TRBJ2-5; TRBD1 matches at 7 bases. CDR3 size: 14 residues. Germline V CDR1 and CDR2: SGHTA, FQGTGA. After removal of 5 bases from V and 3 bases from J, the junction contained 6 bases not matched to a gene. The CDR3 sequence is CASSPAGTEETQYF. CDR3 nucleotides: TGTGCCAGCAGCCCGGCCGGGACAGAAGAGACCCAGTACTTC.

This chain uses TRBV7-2 with TRBJ2-5, with D perhaps matching TRBD1 (6 bases). The CDR3 totals 16 residues. V lost 1 base and J lost 4, with 16 bases in between. In germline, CDR1 is SGHTA, CDR2 FQGNSA. CDR3 DNA sequence: TGTGCCAGCAGCTTAGTGGGGGCCCCACGGGGAGAGACCCAGTACTTC. Translated: CASSLVGAPRGETQYF.

The sample holds one count of this clone. V and J are TRBV28 and TRBJ1-2; 9 bases are shared with TRBD1. The germline gives CDR1 MDHEN, CDR2 SYDVKM. The CDR3 has 14 amino acids. Trimming cost V 3 bases and J 2 bases; bases outside gene matches: 1. CDR3: CASSLGTGNYGYTF. CDR3 DNA sequence: TGTGCCAGCAGTTTGGGGACAGGGAACTATGGCTACACCTTC.

This chain links TRBV4-3 with TRBJ2-1; 8 nucleotides match TRBD2. The CDR3 sequence is 17 residues long. V was clipped by 4 bases and J by 1 base; unmatched bases: 9. Germline CDR1 is LGHNA and CDR2 is YSLEER. CDR3 region: CASSLNSGETSYNEQFF. The DNA for the CDR3 is TGCGCCAGCAGCCTGAATAGCGGGGAGACTTCCTACAATGAGCAGTTCTTC.

The J gene is TRBJ1-1, the V gene TRBV5-5; D not certain. V gave up 4 bases and J gave up 1 base, with 14 bases separating them. The germline V gene encodes CDR1 SGHKS and CDR2 YYEKEE (reference sequence). CDR3 length: 15 residues. CDR3 nucleotides: TGTGCCAGCAGCCTCTACGGGTCTTCGAACACTGAAGCTTTCTTT. It is translated as CASSLYGSSNTEAFF.

The V call is TRBV7-6, the J call TRBJ2-2; possible D gene TRBD2, 5 bases. V was cut by 1 base and J by 7 bases, with 7 bases left in between. This CDR3 has 13 residues. Per germline, CDR1 SGHVS and CDR2 FNYEAQ. As DNA, the CDR3 is TGTGCCAGCAGCTTAGTGGGGAGCGGGGAGCTGTTTTTT. Translated: CASSLVGSGELFF.

The rearrangement joins TRBV20-1 to TRBJ2-3; D is unresolved. Germline assignment: CDR1 DFQATT and CDR2 SNEGSKA (reference sequence). V was pared by 3 bases and J by 5 bases, with 9 bases between. CDR3 length: 12 residues. The CDR3 spells CSASRAEDTQYF. CDR3 in DNA: TGCAGTGCTAGTCGTGCAGAAGATACGCAGTATTTT.

The V call is TRBV19, the J call TRBJ1-6; TRBD1 aligns across 10 bases. The trim removed 5 bases at V and 1 base at J, leaving 8 bases unmatched. The CDR3 covers 18 residues. The germline CDR1 and CDR2 sequences are LNHDA and SQIVND (reference sequence). The DNA of the CDR3 is TGTGCCAGTAGTCCGCGGACAGGGGGAAGGTCCTATAATTCACCCCTCCACTTT. As protein: CASSPRTGGRSYNSPLHF.

This clone was counted many times. The chain is built from TRBV19 and TRBJ1-5; no reliable D call. Trimming removed 7 bases at V and 3 bases at J, with 10 bases between. The CDR3 sequence is 13 residues long. In germline, CDR1 is LNHDA, CDR2 SQIVND (reference sequence). CDR3 residues: CASNGQFNQPQHF. The CDR3 DNA sequence: TGTGCCAGTAATGGCCAGTTCAATCAGCCCCAGCATTTT.

V gene TRBV19 combines with J gene TRBJ1-2, with TRBD1 as a possible D gene (5 bases). Per germline, CDR1 LNHDA and CDR2 SQIVND (reference sequence). This CDR3 spans 11 amino acids. V lost 7 bases, J lost 7 bases, and 10 bases lay in between. The CDR3 region has the DNA TGTGCCAGTACCCAGGGCCTTGGCTACACCTTC. Translation: CASTQGLGYTF.

The V and J genes are TRBV2 and TRBJ2-6; the D gene is possibly TRBD1 (5 bases). Between the trimmed V and J ends, which lost 8 bases and 1 base, there was a span of 12 bases. Germline lookup yields CDR1 SNHLY and CDR2 FYNNEI. There are 15 residues in the CDR3. CDR3 residues: CASHPAGSGANVLTF. The CDR3 DNA reads TGTGCCAGCCACCCGGCAGGGTCTGGGGCCAACGTCCTGACTTTC.

This rearrangement joins TRBV19 to TRBJ1-1, with a weak D call TRBD1 (6 bases). The CDR3 consists of 14 residues. Trimming took off 3 bases at V and 1 base at J, with 9 bases between the two ends. Germline V CDR1 and CDR2: LNHDA, SQIVND (reference sequence). CDR3 nucleotides: TGTGCCAGTAGTATCCAGGGGCCGAACACTGAAGCTTTCTTT. Amino acids: CASSIQGPNTEAFF.

The chain carries TRBV27 and TRBJ2-1, with TRBD2 matching over 7 bases. Looked up from germline, CDR1 is MNHEY and CDR2 is SMNVEV (reference sequence). Trimming at V came to 6 bases and at J to 0 bases, leaving 2 bases not matched to a gene. The CDR3 has 14 residues. The CDR3 region is CASRRGSSYNEQFF. CDR3 DNA sequence: TGTGCCAGCAGGCGGGGGAGCTCCTACAATGAGCAGTTCTTC.

The chain is built from TRBV9 and TRBJ1-3; D remains ambiguous. The germline V gene encodes CDR1 SGDLS and CDR2 YYNGEE. V lost 0 bases, J lost 2 bases, and 15 bases lay in between. This CDR3 has 17 amino acids. The CDR3 reads CASSVAPSAGTGNTIYF. CDR3 nucleotides: TGTGCCAGCAGCGTAGCCCCGTCCGCGGGGACTGGAAACACCATATATTTT. The whole variable domain, remainder taken from reference TRBV9 and TRBJ1-3, is DSGVTQTPKHLITATGQRVTLRCSPRSGDLSVYWYQQSLDQGLQFLIQYYNGEERAKGNILERFSAQQFPDLHSELNLSSLELGDSALYFCASSVAPSAGTGNTIYFGEGSWLTVV.

This clone has ten or more counts. V and J are TRBV4-1 and TRBJ1-1, with D unresolved. CDR3 length: 14 amino acids. CDR1 MGHRA and CDR2 YSYEKL come from the germline V gene. The V end was cut by 4 bases, the J end by 3 bases, with 12 bases between. The CDR3 spells CASSPTREYTEAFF. As DNA, the CDR3 is TGCGCCAGCAGCCCGACTCGGGAGTACACTGAAGCTTTCTTT.

Details on this clone: At one of its ends the junction is not consistent with the germline gene, which may arise from a read error. The rearrangement joins TRBV3-1 (or the pseudogene TRBV3-2) to TRBJ2-5; the match to TRBD2 covers 11 bases. The germline CDR1 and CDR2 sequences are LGHDT and YNNKEL (reference sequence). CDR3 length equals 15 residues. The CDR3 protein is CARSPIAGGGETQYF. DNA of the CDR3: TGTGCCCGCAGTCCGATAGCGGGGGGGGGAGAGACCCAGTACTTC.

J is TRBJ2-5 and V is TRBV4-3; a possible D gene is TRBD2 (5 bases). Between the trimmed V and J ends, which lost 0 bases and 8 bases, there was a span of 16 bases. Germline assignment: CDR1 LGHNA and CDR2 YSLEER. This CDR3 comprises 15 residues. The CDR3 coding sequence is TGCGCCAGCAGCCAAGATTGGGAACCTGGGAGAACCCAGTACTTC. Translating gives CASSQDWEPGRTQYF.

CDR3 amino acids: CASRPLAGVNNEQFF. As DNA, the CDR3 is TGTGCCAGCAGACCACTAGCGGGCGTAAACAATGAGCAGTTCTTC. V is TRBV5-5 and J is TRBJ2-1, with 9 bases matching TRBD2. Trimming removed 5 bases from V and 5 bases from J; junction bases left unmatched: 8. The germline CDR1 and CDR2 sequences are SGHKS and YYEKEE (reference sequence). The CDR3 length is 15 residues. The full variable domain, completed using reference TRBV5-5 and TRBJ2-1, is DAGVTQSPTHLIKTRGQQVTLRCSPISGHKSVSWYQQVLGQGPQFIFQYYEKEERGRGNFPDRFSARQFPNYSSELNVNALLLGDSALYLCASRPLAGVNNEQFFGPGTRLTVL.

The chain couples TRBV28 to TRBJ1-4; D remains ambiguous. The CDR3 runs 14 residues. Germline V gene data show CDR1 as MDHEN and CDR2 as SYDVKM. V was shortened by 4 bases and J by 5 bases, with 11 bases between the two germline ends. The CDR3 spells CASSSPGSNEKLFF. CDR3 nucleotide sequence: TGTGCCAGCAGTTCCCCGGGTTCGAATGAAAAACTGTTTTTT.

V is TRBV2 and J is TRBJ1-2, with D possibly TRBD1 on 5 matching bases. CDR3 length: 14 amino acids. Trimming removed 4 bases at V and 5 bases at J, with 14 bases between. Per the germline V gene, CDR1 is SNHLY and CDR2 is FYNNEI. CDR3 DNA sequence: TGTGCCAGCAGTGGGAGGGGAGTAGGGTATGGCTACACCTTC. Translated: CASSGRGVGYGYTF.

This chain links TRBV7-2 with TRBJ2-5, with TRBD2 identical over 7 bases. This CDR3 has 16 amino acids. Unmatched junction bases numbered 14, after V lost 5 bases and J lost 5 bases. Germline V gives CDR1 SGHTA, CDR2 FQGNSA. The CDR3 DNA sequence: TGTGCCAGCAGCACGGCGGGAGCATCTAGCTTGGAGACCCAGTACTTC. Protein: CASSTAGASSLETQYF.

This chain links TRBV2 with TRBJ1-1; TRBD1 agrees at 11 bases. Losses at the gene ends were 4 bases for V and 5 bases for J; bases not matched to a gene: 9. The CDR3 contains 16 residues. Per germline, CDR1 SNHLY and CDR2 FYNNEI. This chain's CDR3 is CASSGLWTGGDTEAFF. The CDR3 coding sequence is TGTGCCAGCAGTGGATTGTGGACAGGGGGCGATACTGAAGCTTTCTTT.

The chain employs TRBV19 and TRBJ1-2; TRBD1 matches at 11 bases. CDR3 length: 15 amino acids. Germline CDR1 and CDR2: LNHDA and SQIVND (reference sequence). V trimming: 6 bases; J trimming: 4 bases; junction bases outside the gene matches: 7. CDR3 protein: CASSLGTGGTYGYTF. The CDR3 DNA reads as TGTGCCAGTAGCCTCGGGACAGGGGGGACCTATGGCTACACCTTC.

The chain joins TRBV15 to TRBJ1-1; weak D call: TRBD1 (5 bases). The CDR3 has 12 residues. Germline V lookup: CDR1 LNHNV, CDR2 YYDKDF (reference sequence). The V end lost 5 bases, the J end lost 2 bases, and 6 bases lay between the germline ends. The CDR3 region has the DNA TGTGCCACCAGCCAGGGTAACACTGAAGCTTTCTTT. Residues: CATSQGNTEAFF.